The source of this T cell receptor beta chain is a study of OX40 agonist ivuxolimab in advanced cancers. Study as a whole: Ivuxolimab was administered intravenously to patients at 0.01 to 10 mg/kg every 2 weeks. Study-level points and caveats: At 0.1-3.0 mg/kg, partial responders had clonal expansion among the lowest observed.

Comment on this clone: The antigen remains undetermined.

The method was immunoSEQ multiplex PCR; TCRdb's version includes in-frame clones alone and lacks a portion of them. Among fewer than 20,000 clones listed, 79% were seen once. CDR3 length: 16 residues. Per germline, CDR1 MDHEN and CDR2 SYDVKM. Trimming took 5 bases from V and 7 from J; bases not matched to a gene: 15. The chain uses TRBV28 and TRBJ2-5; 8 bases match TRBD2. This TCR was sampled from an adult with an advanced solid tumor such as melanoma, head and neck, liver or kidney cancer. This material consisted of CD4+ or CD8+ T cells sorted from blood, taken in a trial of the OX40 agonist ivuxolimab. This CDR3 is CASSPRDGLARGTQYF. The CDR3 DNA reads TGTGCCAGCAGTCCTAGGGACGGACTAGCAAGAGGGACCCAGTACTTC.